This T cell receptor (beta chain) derives from a study of blood T cell repertoires in COVID-19. The wider study: Sites across the United States, Italy and Spain contributed samples from acute and convalescent COVID-19. Sources were T cells, B-cell-depleted T cells, or PBMCs; the material itself was cDNA or gDNA.

Original processing notes: The assay estimated nucleated cells by amplifying reference gene primers. TCRdb keeps only in-frame clones here, not all; method: immunoSEQ multiplex PCR. Clonal size and the V and J genes are those of that table, whereas D and trimming came from the DNA. This table has around 150,000 clones, 70% to 80% appearing once. The V segment lost 4 bases and the J segment 2 bases; nucleotides outside the gene matches: 8. This CDR3 comprises 18 residues. The germline V gene encodes CDR1 SGDLS and CDR2 YYNGEE. Sequencing was carried out using peripheral blood. V gene TRBV9 combines with J gene TRBJ2-2; the match to TRBD2 covers 13 bases. The receptor comes from a man in his fifties or sixties who had recovered from COVID-19. CDR3 nucleotide sequence: TGTGCCAGCAGCCGACTAGCGGGAGGAGTTCGTAACACCGGGGAGCTGTTTTTT. Protein: CASSRLAGGVRNTGELFF.